The 10 T cell receptor beta chains below all came from one sample that was sequenced in a study of CD8 T cells in ankylosing spondylitis. TCRdb fed the 5' RACE reads into MiXCR, producing one record per CDR3 protein. The sample holds 200,000 to 300,000 distinct CDR3 sequences, about 10% seen once. The sequenced material came from blood, either unsorted or a sorted T cell fraction (not recorded which). The receptors originated from a male donor with ankylosing spondylitis or in good health (not recorded which).

This chain connects TRBV25-1 to TRBJ1-2; D not resolved. Per the germline V gene, CDR1 is MGHDK and CDR2 is SYGVNS. The CDR3 has 16 residues. Trimming left V 3 bases short and J 1 base short, with 15 bases between. The CDR3 is CASSEDRGYRNYGYTF. The CDR3 DNA reads TGTGCCAGCAGTGAGGACCGCGGATATCGTAACTATGGCTACACCTTC.

There are many counts of this clonotype. V is TRBV20-1 and J is TRBJ2-7; D is possibly TRBD1 (6 bases). Trimming removed 5 bases from V and 5 bases from J, with 16 bases in between. The V gene's germline CDR1 is DFQATT and CDR2 SNEGSKA (reference sequence). CDR3 size: 13 residues. CDR3 amino acids: CSALLGGRNEQYF. The CDR3 region has the DNA TGCAGTGCTCTTTTAGGGGGAAGGAACGAGCAGTACTTC.

A few counts support this clonotype. The genes are TRBV4-2 and TRBJ1-3; perhaps TRBD1 as D (5 bases). Germline values: CDR1 LGHNA, CDR2 YNFKEQ. The ends were cut back, 0 bases at V and 4 bases at J, with 16 bases in the middle. The CDR3 consists of 17 residues. The CDR3 DNA follows: TGTGCCAGCAGCCAAGATCCCTCCGGGGCGGAAGGAAACACCATATATTTT. Translation gives CASSQDPSGAEGNTIYF.

The sample holds many counts of this clonotype. One junction end disagrees with the germline gene, perhaps due to a read error. V and J are TRBV7-2 and TRBJ2-1, with a weak D call TRBD1 (6 bases). Germline V gene lookup returns CDR1 SGHTA and CDR2 FQGNSA. The CDR3 sequence is 9 residues long. The CDR3 spells CASGDEQFF. CDR3 DNA: TGCGCCTCAGGGGATGAGCAGTTCTTC. Using reference TRBV7-2 and TRBJ2-1 for the parts outside the CDR3, the full variable domain is GAGVSQSPSNKVTEKGKDVELRCDPISGHTALYWYRQSLGQGLEFLIYFQGNSAPDKSGLPSDRFSAERTGGSVSTLTIQRTQQEDSAVYLCASGDEQFFGPGTRLTVL.

The table lists this clonotype with many counts. The genes are TRBV7-8 and TRBJ1-2; 9 bases match TRBD1. The germline V gene encodes CDR1 SGHVS and CDR2 FQNEAQ. J lost 2 bases, V lost 2 bases, and 9 bases had no gene match. The CDR3 contains 17 residues. The chain's CDR3 is CASSLSRGQGQNYGYTF. The CDR3, as DNA: TGTGCCAGCAGCTTATCGAGGGGACAGGGCCAAAACTATGGCTACACCTTC.

Many counts were recorded for this clonotype. V gene TRBV12-3 or TRBV12-4 combines with J gene TRBJ2-7; unclear D gene. The CDR3 length is 14 residues. The ends were cut back, 1 base at V and 3 bases at J, with 10 bases in the middle. The CDR3 spells CASSLGPKGYEQYF. The CDR3 coding sequence is TGTGCCAGCAGTTTAGGGCCAAAAGGCTACGAGCAGTACTTC.

This clonotype was seen at least ten times. The rearrangement joins TRBV10-2 to TRBJ2-3; a weak D match, TRBD2 (5 bases). The CDR3 totals 16 residues. Germline V CDR1 and CDR2: WSHSY, SAAADI. Trimming took off 6 bases at V and 0 bases at J, with 16 bases between the two ends. The CDR3 DNA reads TGCGCCAGCAGCCCCGGGGAGCGTACTAGCACAGATACGCAGTATTTT. Translation: CASSPGERTSTDTQYF.

This clonotype was recorded many times. V and J are TRBV3-1 and TRBJ1-4; D uncertain. V lost 5 bases to trimming and J lost 0 bases, with 10 bases between them. Germline V gene data show CDR1 as LGHDT and CDR2 as YNNKEL (reference sequence). The CDR3 runs to 15 residues. CDR3 nucleotides: TGTGCCAGCAGCTTGACCCGAACAACTAATGAAAAACTGTTTTTT. The encoded protein is CASSLTRTTNEKLFF.

This sequence joins TRBV6-1 and TRBJ1-1, with 7 bases lining up with TRBD1. The V gene's germline CDR1 is MNHNS and CDR2 SASEGT. The CDR3 is 19 amino acids. J was trimmed by 0 bases and V by 4 bases; bases with no gene match: 17. CDR3 sequence: CASSVDRDRTTSLNTEAFF. The CDR3 DNA reads as TGTGCCAGCAGTGTGGATCGGGACAGAACAACCTCCCTGAACACTGAAGCTTTCTTT.

The table lists this clonotype with many counts. CDR3: CSVEVATATEAFF. The CDR3 nucleotides are TGCAGCGTTGAAGTAGCAACAGCCACTGAAGCTTTCTTT. V gene TRBV29-1 combines with J gene TRBJ1-1, with D unresolved. The V end lost 1 base, the J end lost 4 bases, and 10 bases lay between the germline ends. This CDR3 has 13 residues. In germline, CDR1 is SQVTM, CDR2 ANQGSEA.